One and the same sample provided the 9 T cell receptor beta chains below, sequenced in a study of a mutant IDH1 vaccine in newly diagnosed glioma (dated by TCRdb to 2020 to 2022). In light of the paper, this sample's time point label describes: week 47, end of study. Each vaccine dose, consisting of 300 ug of a 20-mer mutant IDH1 peptide in Montanide, was administered subcutaneously with topical imiquimod. Library preparation used the immunoSEQ multiplex PCR assay. TCRdb took this table from immuneACCESS and kept in-frame rearrangements with V and J called. Such tables lack part of the clones; where checked against another copy, unresolved V genes explain under half of the gap, and the rest is unexplained. The sample data list 60,000 to 70,000 clones, and roughly four fifths of these were observed just once. The top ten clones comprise 3.8% of the sample. No antigens are known for them. Sequencing used PBMCs, obtained from a glioma patient whose treatment included an IDH1 peptide vaccine. The receptors shown here come from a man aged 30 to 39 with glioma.

This clone appeared a few times. One end of the junction does not line up with germline, which may come from a read error. The CDR3 DNA reads as TGCAGCGTGGACACTGGGAACACCATATATTTT. It codes for CSVDTGNTIYF. The genes are TRBV29-1 and TRBJ1-3; possibly TRBD1 for D (5 bases). The CDR3 runs 11 residues. Per germline, CDR1 SQVTM and CDR2 ANQGSEA.

This sequence joins TRBV6-5 and TRBJ2-5; no clear D gene. The CDR3 spans 14 residues. V was pared by 2 bases and J by 6 bases, with 13 bases between. Germline lookup yields CDR1 MNHEY and CDR2 SVGAGI. CDR3 residues: CASSYRARGQTQYF. CDR3 DNA sequence: TGTGCCAGCAGTTACCGGGCCCGAGGCCAGACCCAGTACTTC.

This clone was found once. The chain links TRBV7-9 to TRBJ1-4; 7 bases line up with TRBD1. Germline V gene sequence: CDR1 SEHNR, CDR2 FQNEAQ (reference sequence). The CDR3 runs 14 residues. Trimming cost V 0 bases and J 8 bases; bases outside gene matches: 3. This CDR3 is CASSLAGGREKLFF. The CDR3 nucleotides are TGTGCCAGCAGCTTAGCAGGGGGCCGAGAAAAACTGTTTTTT.

This chain connects TRBV28 to TRBJ1-2; D not resolved. Germline values: CDR1 MDHEN, CDR2 SYDVKM. This CDR3 region has 12 residues. Trimming removed 2 bases at V and 5 bases at J, with 6 bases between. CDR3 nucleotides: TGTGCCAGCAGTTTACCAGTTTATGGCTACACCTTC. Translation gives CASSLPVYGYTF.

The chain has TRBV30 and TRBJ2-4; 8 bases line up with TRBD1. Per germline, CDR1 GTSNPN and CDR2 SVGIG (reference sequence). The CDR3 is 15 amino acids. After removal of 2 bases from V and 1 base from J, the junction contained 4 bases not matched to a gene. CDR3 loop: CAWSRDRLAKNIQYF. Here the CDR3 DNA reads TGTGCCTGGAGTCGGGACAGGCTGGCCAAAAACATTCAGTACTTC. The complete variable domain, with remaining parts taken from reference TRBV30 and TRBJ2-4, reads SQTIHQWPATLVQPVGSPLSLECTVEGTSNPNLYWYRQAAGRGLQLLFYSVGIGQISSEVPQNLSASRPQDRQFILSSKKLLLSDSGFYLCAWSRDRLAKNIQYFGAGTRLSVL.

This sequence joins TRBV11-2 and TRBJ2-2; D perhaps matches TRBD2 (6 bases). Trimming took off 3 bases at V and 2 bases at J, with 10 bases between the two ends. The CDR3 runs 15 residues. Germline lookup yields CDR1 SGHAT and CDR2 FQNNGV. Here the CDR3 reads CASSFRDSNTGELFF. CDR3 in DNA: TGTGCCAGCAGCTTCCGGGACTCTAACACCGGGGAGCTGTTTTTT.

This clone was seen only once. The chain recombines TRBV21-1 with TRBJ2-2; no DNA check was done on the table's D call, TRBD2. TRBV21-1 is a pseudogene segment. The CDR3 runs to 17 residues. The CDR3, as DNA: TGTGCCAGCAGCCGACTAGCGGGGGCCTCGAACACCGGGGAGCTGTTTTTT. As protein: CASSRLAGASNTGELFF.

This chain uses TRBV5-1 with TRBJ2-1, with 10 bases matching TRBD2. The CDR3 is 19 residues long. Looked up from germline, CDR1 is SGHRS and CDR2 is YFSETQ. With 2 bases clipped from V and 4 bases from J, the junction kept 15 bases outside the gene matches. DNA for the CDR3: TGCGCCAGCAGCTTCCCCTCTAGCGGGGGTCTTCCTGGATACAATGAGCAGTTCTTC. Protein sequence: CASSFPSSGGLPGYNEQFF. Looking up the rest from reference TRBV5-1 and TRBJ2-1 gives the full variable domain: KAGVTQTPRYLIKTRGQQVTLSCSPISGHRSVSWYQQTPGQGLQFLFEYFSETQRNKGNFPGRFSGRQFSNSRSEMNVSTLELGDSALYLCASSFPSSGGLPGYNEQFFGPGTRLTVL.

The rearrangement uses TRBV27 and TRBJ2-1, with TRBD1 identical over 12 bases. The length of the CDR3 is 17 residues. J gave up 7 bases and V 6 bases, and 13 bases lay outside the gene matches. CDR1 and CDR2 (germline): MNHEY, SMNVEV (reference sequence). The CDR3 nucleotides are TGTGCCAGCAGAAAGGGACAGGGGGCCGCTACTGGTAATGAGCAGTTCTTC. It translates to CASRKGQGAATGNEQFF.